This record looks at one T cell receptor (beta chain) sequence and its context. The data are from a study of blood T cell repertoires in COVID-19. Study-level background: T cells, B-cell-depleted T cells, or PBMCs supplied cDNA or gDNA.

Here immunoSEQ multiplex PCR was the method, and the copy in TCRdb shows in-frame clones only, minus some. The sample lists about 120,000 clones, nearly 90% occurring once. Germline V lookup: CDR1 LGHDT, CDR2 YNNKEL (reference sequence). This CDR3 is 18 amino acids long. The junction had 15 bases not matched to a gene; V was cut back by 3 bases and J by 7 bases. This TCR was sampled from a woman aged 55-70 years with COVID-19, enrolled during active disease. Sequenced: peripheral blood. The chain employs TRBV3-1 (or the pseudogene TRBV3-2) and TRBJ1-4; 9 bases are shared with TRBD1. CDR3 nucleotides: TGTGCCAGCAGCCACACGCGTGGTGGGACAGGGTCGGGTGAAAAACTGTTTTTT. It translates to CASSHTRGGTGSGEKLFF.